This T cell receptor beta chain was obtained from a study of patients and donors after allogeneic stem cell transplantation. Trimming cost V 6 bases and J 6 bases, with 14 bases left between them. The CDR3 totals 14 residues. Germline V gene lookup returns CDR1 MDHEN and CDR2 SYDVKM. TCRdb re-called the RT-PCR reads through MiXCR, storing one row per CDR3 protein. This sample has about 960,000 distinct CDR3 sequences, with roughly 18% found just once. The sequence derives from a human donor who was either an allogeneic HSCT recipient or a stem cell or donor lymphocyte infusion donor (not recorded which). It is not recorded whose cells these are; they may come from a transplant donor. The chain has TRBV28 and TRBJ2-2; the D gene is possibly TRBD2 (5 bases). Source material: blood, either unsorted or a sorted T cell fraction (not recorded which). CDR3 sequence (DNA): TGTGCCAGCAGACCGTCCTGGGGAGCCGGGGAGCTGTTTTTT. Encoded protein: CASRPSWGAGELFF.